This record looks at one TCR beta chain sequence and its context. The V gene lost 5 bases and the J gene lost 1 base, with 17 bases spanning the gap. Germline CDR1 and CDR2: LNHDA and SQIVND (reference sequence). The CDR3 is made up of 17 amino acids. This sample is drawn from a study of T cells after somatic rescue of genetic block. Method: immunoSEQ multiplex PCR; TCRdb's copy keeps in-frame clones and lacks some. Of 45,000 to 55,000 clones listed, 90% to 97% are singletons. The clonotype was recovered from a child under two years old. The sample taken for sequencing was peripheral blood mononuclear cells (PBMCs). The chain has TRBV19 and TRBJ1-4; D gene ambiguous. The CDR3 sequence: CASSPRRYLITNEKLFF. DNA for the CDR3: TGTGCCAGTAGTCCTCGTCGGTATCTAATAACTAATGAAAAACTGTTTTTT.